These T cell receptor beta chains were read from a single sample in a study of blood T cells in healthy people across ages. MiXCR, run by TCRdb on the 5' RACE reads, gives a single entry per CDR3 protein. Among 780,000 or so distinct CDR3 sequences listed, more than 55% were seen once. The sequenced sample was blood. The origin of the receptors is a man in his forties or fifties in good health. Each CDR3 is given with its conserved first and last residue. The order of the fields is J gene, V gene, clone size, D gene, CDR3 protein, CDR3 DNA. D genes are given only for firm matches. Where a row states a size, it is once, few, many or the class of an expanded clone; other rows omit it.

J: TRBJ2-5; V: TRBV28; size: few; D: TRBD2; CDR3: CASSFSPTSGSYGTQYF; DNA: TGTGCCAGCAGCTTCTCGCCGACTAGCGGGAGTTATGGGACCCAGTACTTC
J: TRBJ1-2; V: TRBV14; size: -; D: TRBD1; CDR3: CASSDSGTGTYTF; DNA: TGTGCCAGCAGCGACTCCGGGACAGGAACCTACACCTTC
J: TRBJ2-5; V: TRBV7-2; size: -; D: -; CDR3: CASRTGFDETQYF; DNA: TGTGCCAGCAGAACAGGGTTTGATGAGACCCAGTACTTC
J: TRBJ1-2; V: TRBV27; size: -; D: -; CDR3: CASLGTDGYTF; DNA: TGTGCCAGCCTTGGCACAGACGGCTACACCTTC
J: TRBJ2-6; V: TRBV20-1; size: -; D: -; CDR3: CSATNRLSGANVLTF; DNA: TGCAGTGCCACGAACCGGCTCTCTGGGGCCAACGTCCTGACTTTC
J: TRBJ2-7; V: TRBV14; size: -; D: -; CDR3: CASSQETVGIYEQYF; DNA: TGTGCCAGCAGCCAAGAAACAGTAGGAATCTACGAGCAGTACTTC
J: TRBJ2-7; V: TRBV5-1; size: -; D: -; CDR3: CATRRDSYEQYF; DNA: TGCGCCACCCGTAGAGATTCCTACGAGCAGTACTTC
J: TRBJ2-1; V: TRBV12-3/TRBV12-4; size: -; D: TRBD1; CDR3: CASSSGTGILNEQFF; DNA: TGTGCCAGCAGCTCCGGGACAGGGATTTTGAATGAGCAGTTCTTC
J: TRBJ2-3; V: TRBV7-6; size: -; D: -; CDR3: CASRSGLPTDTQYF; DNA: TGTGCCAGCAGAAGTGGACTCCCCACAGATACGCAGTATTTT
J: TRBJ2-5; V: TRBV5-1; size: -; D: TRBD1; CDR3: CASSQGVTQETQYF; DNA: TGCGCCAGCAGCCAGGGGGTAACCCAAGAGACCCAGTACTTC
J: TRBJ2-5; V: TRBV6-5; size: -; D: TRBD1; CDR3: CASSYSLGQEPATQYF; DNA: TGTGCCAGCAGTTACTCGTTGGGACAGGAGCCAGCGACCCAGTACTTC
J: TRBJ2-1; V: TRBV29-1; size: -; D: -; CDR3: CSVGRVAWGDEQFF; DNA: TGCAGCGTCGGTAGAGTTGCATGGGGCGATGAGCAGTTCTTC
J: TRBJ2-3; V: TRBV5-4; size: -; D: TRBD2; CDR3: CASSLEAGVGTDTQYF; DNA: TGTGCCAGCAGCTTGGAGGCGGGGGTGGGCACAGATACGCAGTATTTT
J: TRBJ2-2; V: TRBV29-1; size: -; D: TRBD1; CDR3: CSVRTGVLTGELFF; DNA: TGCAGCGTTCGGACAGGAGTATTGACCGGGGAGCTGTTTTTT
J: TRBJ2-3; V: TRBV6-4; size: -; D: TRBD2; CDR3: CASSDGGGDTQYF; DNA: TGTGCCAGCAGTGACGGGGGGGGAGATACGCAGTATTTT
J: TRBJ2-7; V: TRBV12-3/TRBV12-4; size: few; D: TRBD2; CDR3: CASSKTSATYEQYF; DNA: TGTGCCAGCAGTAAGACTAGCGCGACCTACGAGCAGTACTTC
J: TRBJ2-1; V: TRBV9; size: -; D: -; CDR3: CASSVSRTEAYNEQFF; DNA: TGTGCCAGCAGCGTCTCACGGACAGAGGCTTACAATGAGCAGTTCTTC
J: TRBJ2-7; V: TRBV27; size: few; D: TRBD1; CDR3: CASSWTGTGYEQYF; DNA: TGTGCCAGCAGTTGGACAGGGACCGGGTACGAGCAGTACTTC
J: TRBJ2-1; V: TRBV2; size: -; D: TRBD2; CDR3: CASSPSATSGSYNEQFF; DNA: TGTGCCAGCAGTCCTTCCGCGACTAGCGGGTCCTACAATGAGCAGTTCTTC
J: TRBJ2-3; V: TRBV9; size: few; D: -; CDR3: CASSVGGEGVTDTQYF; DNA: TGTGCCAGCAGCGTAGGCGGGGAGGGGGTCACAGATACGCAGTATTTT
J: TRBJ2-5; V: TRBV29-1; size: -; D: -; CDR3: CSVGRTGTPEETQYF; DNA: TGCAGCGTCGGACGCACCGGGACCCCAGAGGAGACCCAGTACTTC
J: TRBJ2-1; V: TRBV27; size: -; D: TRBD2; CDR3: CASGLGLAGGGRQFF; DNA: TGTGCCAGCGGGCTGGGGCTAGCGGGAGGGGGTCGGCAGTTCTTC
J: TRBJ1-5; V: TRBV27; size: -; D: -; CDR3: CASSLTNGGNQPQHF; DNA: TGTGCCAGCAGTCTTACGAATGGTGGCAATCAGCCCCAGCATTTT
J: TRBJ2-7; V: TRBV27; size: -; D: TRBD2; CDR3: CASNARTPSSGNYEQYF; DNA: TGTGCCAGCAACGCTCGCACCCCCTCTAGCGGGAACTACGAGCAGTACTTC
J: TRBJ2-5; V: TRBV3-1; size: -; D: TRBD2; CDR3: CASSQSPGLVEKTQYF; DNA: TGTGCCAGCAGCCAGAGTCCGGGACTAGTGGAGAAGACCCAGTACTTC
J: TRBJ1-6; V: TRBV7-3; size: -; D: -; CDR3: CASSNRDGPRNSPLHF; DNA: TGTGCCAGCAGCAACAGGGATGGTCCGCGGAATTCACCCCTCCACTTT
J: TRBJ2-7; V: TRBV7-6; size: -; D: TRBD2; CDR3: CASSPSGVTYEQYF; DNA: TGTGCCAGCAGCCCTAGCGGGGTGACCTACGAGCAGTACTTC
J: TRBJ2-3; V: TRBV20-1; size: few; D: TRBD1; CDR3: CSARYPNTGGSDIHTGDTQYF; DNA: TGCAGTGCTAGATACCCGAATACAGGGGGCTCCGATATCCACACCGGCGATACGCAGTATTTT
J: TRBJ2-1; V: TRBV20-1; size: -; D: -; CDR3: CSARDQGSNGGQNEQFF; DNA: TGCAGTGCTAGAGATCAAGGCTCCAATGGGGGGCAGAATGAGCAGTTCTTC
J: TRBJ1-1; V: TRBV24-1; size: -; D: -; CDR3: CSGWRAFF; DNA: TGTTCGGGGTGGAGAGCTTTCTTT
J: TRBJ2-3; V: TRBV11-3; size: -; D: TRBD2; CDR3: CASSFWGRGADTQYF; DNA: TGTGCCAGCAGCTTCTGGGGGAGGGGAGCAGATACGCAGTATTTT
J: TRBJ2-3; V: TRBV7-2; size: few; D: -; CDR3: CASSSYASTDTQYF; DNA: TGTGCCAGCAGCTCCTACGCTAGCACAGATACGCAGTATTTT
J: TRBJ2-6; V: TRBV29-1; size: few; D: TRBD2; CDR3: CSVEERPGGSGANVLTF; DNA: TGCAGCGTTGAAGAAAGGCCGGGAGGGAGCGGGGCCAACGTCCTGACTTTC
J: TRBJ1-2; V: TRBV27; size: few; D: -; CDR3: CASSLSVVVGPDGYTF; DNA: TGTGCCAGCAGTTTAAGCGTAGTTGTAGGGCCTGATGGCTACACCTTC
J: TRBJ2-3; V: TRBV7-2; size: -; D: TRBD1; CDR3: CASSPQDRGGTDTQYF; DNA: TGTGCCAGCAGCCCGCAGGACAGGGGAGGCACAGATACGCAGTATTTT
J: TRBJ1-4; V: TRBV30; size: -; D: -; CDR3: CAWSVKRQLRTNEKLFF; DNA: TGTGCCTGGAGTGTAAAGCGCCAGCTAAGAACTAATGAAAAACTGTTTTTT
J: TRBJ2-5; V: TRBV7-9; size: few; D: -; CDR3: CASSARHQETQYF; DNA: TGTGCCAGCAGCGCCCGACATCAAGAGACCCAGTACTTC
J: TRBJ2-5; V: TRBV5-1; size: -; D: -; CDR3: CASTPDPGQWGNQYF; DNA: TGCGCCAGCACCCCTGACCCCGGACAGTGGGGGAACCAGTACTTC
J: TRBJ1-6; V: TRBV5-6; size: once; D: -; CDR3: CASSPGRGASYNSPLHF; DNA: TGTGCCAGCAGCCCGGGACGGGGGGCCTCCTATAATTCACCCCTCCACTTT
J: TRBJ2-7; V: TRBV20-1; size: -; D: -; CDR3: CSARDQGEYYEQYF; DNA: TGCAGTGCTAGAGATCAGGGCGAGTACTACGAGCAGTACTTC
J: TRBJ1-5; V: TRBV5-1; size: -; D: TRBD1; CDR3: CASSLESGGGQPQHF; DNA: TGCGCCAGCAGCTTGGAATCAGGGGGAGGTCAGCCCCAGCATTTT
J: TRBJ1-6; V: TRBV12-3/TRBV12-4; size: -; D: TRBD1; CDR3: CASRPGTDNSPLHF; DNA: TGTGCCAGCAGACCTGGGACAGACAATTCACCCCTCCACTTT
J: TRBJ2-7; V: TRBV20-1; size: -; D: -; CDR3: CSARLSGGSYEQYF; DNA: TGCAGTGCCCGTCTCTCTGGGGGGTCCTACGAGCAGTACTTC